This T cell receptor beta chain was retrieved from a study of blood T cells in healthy people across ages. This clonotype was observed once. One junction end does not reproduce the germline sequence, and a read error may be involved. The people who gave samples were healthy Caucasians from Russia, aged about 6 to 100. Per-sample yields of isolated PBMCs were at least 7 million. Next came a second PCR, run for about 7 to 12 cycles, which used a sample-barcoded 5' primer along with a J-beta primer mix. A template-switch adaptor that had 12 random nucleotides put a tag on each cDNA molecule. MiXCR, applied by TCRdb to the 5' RACE reads, yields one record per CDR3 protein. The repertoire has fewer than 900,000 distinct CDR3 sequences, roughly 41% of them found once; the top ten carry 20% to 25%. CDR1 MGHRA and CDR2 YSYEKL come from the germline V gene. This CDR3 region has 14 residues.

This chain links TRBV4-1 with TRBJ2-1; D is unresolved. The clonotype was recovered from a woman aged 60-75 years in good health. The sequencing input was blood. The chain's CDR3 is CVSSQLDGRNEQFF. CDR3 sequence (DNA): TGCGTCAGCAGCCAACTCGACGGTCGCAATGAGCAGTTCTTC.